Given below is one T cell receptor (beta chain) in context. The antigen is undetermined. The trim removed 2 bases at V and 3 bases at J, leaving 1 base unmatched. CDR1 is SGHRS, CDR2 YFSETQ, per germline. The CDR3 contains 13 residues. The sample is drawn from a study of graft-versus-host responses after intestinal transplantation. Libraries were prepared by immunoSEQ multiplex PCR; TCRdb keeps only in-frame clonotypes and omits some of them. The repertoire includes 110,000 to 150,000 clones, over 90% of them detected once, and 0.19% sits in the top ten. The study's findings and limits: HvG clone declines early post-transplant were associated with peak circulating GvH levels.

This TCR was sampled from a human donor who received an intestinal transplant. The chain links TRBV5-1 to TRBJ1-1, with 7 bases matching TRBD1. The sequencing here drew on unstimulated CD4+ T cells sorted from spleen or lymph node cells, taken before intestinal transplant. In DNA, the CDR3 is TGCGCCAGCAGCTTTACAGGGGACACTGAAGCTTTCTTT. This sequence encodes CASSFTGDTEAFF.